The 16 T cell receptor beta chains in this list originate from one sample, sequenced in a study of vaccination effects on CD4 cells after COVID-19. No antigens are known for them. In the ViraFEST assay, antigen-specific CD4+ clonotypes were identified by expansion after peptide-pool stimulation. Upon completion of 10 to 11 days in culture, CD4+ T cells were isolated. Two-dose vaccination with either BNT162b2 or mRNA-1273 was given to the participants. Sequenced by immunoSEQ multiplex PCR; TCRdb stores in-frame clones only, minus some. The sample has tens of thousands of clones; 55% to 85% are singletons. Here the sequenced sample was CD4+ T cells from PBMCs cultured with HCoV-229E spike peptides, taken after COVID-19 vaccination. The receptors here all came from a human donor who received a COVID-19 vaccine.

This chain connects TRBV6-4 to TRBJ1-6; perhaps TRBD1 as D (5 bases). The CDR3 has 15 amino acids. Trimming took 4 bases from V and 7 from J, leaving 14 bases between them. CDR1 is MRHNA and CDR2 is SNTAGT in the germline V gene. For the CDR3, the DNA is TGTGCCAGCAGTGTAGGGGCCGCCGAGAATTCACCCCTCCACTTT. Amino acids: CASSVGAAENSPLHF.

The V and J genes are TRBV6-5 and TRBJ1-5; unclear D gene. Germline CDR1 is MNHEY and CDR2 is SVGAGI. The ends were cut back, 11 bases at V and 0 bases at J, with 14 bases in the middle. This CDR3 contains 14 residues. The DNA of the CDR3 is TGTGCCGCGGGCCCAGCGGATAGCAATCAGCCCCAGCATTTT. Translated: CAAGPADSNQPQHF.

In its sample, this clone was seen once. The chain joins TRBV24-1 to TRBJ2-5; 7 nucleotides align to TRBD1. The CDR3 is made up of 15 amino acids. J gave up 1 base and V 3 bases, and 4 bases lay outside the gene matches. Germline loops: CDR1 KGHDR, CDR2 SFDVKD. The CDR3 region has the DNA TGTGCCACCAGTGATACCCGGGACAGCCAAGAGACCCAGTACTTC. Translating it yields CATSDTRDSQETQYF.

The chain combines TRBV21-1 with TRBJ2-7; the DNA was not used to check the table's D call, TRBD1. TRBV21-1 is assigned pseudogene status. The CDR3 has 15 amino acids. CDR3 DNA: TGTGCCAGCAGCAAAAGGGACAGGGACCACTACGAGCAGTACGTC. As protein: CASSKRDRDHYEQYV.

In DNA form, the CDR3 reads TGTGCCAGCAGCCGGAGTCCGACAGGGGGAAACACCGGGGAGCTGTTTTTT. Its translation: CASSRSPTGGNTGELFF. This chain connects TRBV5-4 to TRBJ2-2, with 9 bases lining up with TRBD1. The germline V gene has CDR1 SGHNT and CDR2 YYREEE (reference sequence). The CDR3 is 17 amino acids. The J segment lost 2 bases and the V segment lost 4 bases, leaving 9 bases of the junction unmatched.

This CDR3 is CASSLYGDFSQPQHF. In DNA form, the CDR3 reads TGCGCCAGCAGCTTGTACGGGGATTTTAGTCAGCCCCAGCATTTT. The chain carries TRBV5-1 and TRBJ1-5; D unclear. The CDR3 has 15 amino acids. V lost 1 base to trimming and J lost 6 bases, with 14 bases between them. Germline CDR1 is SGHRS and CDR2 is YFSETQ.

V gene TRBV29-1 combines with J gene TRBJ1-1, with 9 bases matching TRBD1. The V and J ends lost 4 bases and 10 bases, in that order; junction bases with no gene match: 10. This CDR3 contains 13 residues. Germline lookup yields CDR1 SQVTM and CDR2 ANQGSEA. In DNA, the CDR3 is TGCAGCGTTGTACCGACAGGGGGTTTGGGAGCTTTCTTT. Translated: CSVVPTGGLGAFF.

The rearrangement uses TRBV10-2 and TRBJ1-2, with TRBD1 as a possible D gene (6 bases). Trimming left V 2 bases short and J 6 bases short, with 10 bases between. Germline CDR1 reads WSHSY; CDR2 reads SAAADI. The CDR3 sequence is 13 residues long. CDR3 bases: TGCGCCAGCAGTGAGGACAGGTTCAATGGCTACACCTTC. Encoded protein: CASSEDRFNGYTF.

This chain joins TRBV7-3 and TRBJ2-1; D possibly corresponds to TRBD1 (6 bases). Germline lookup yields CDR1 SGHTA and CDR2 FQGTGA. CDR3 length equals 15 residues. Trimming pared 5 bases from V and 2 bases from J, leaving 13 bases between. The CDR3 sequence: CASSVQGRTYNEQFF. The CDR3 DNA sequence: TGTGCCAGCAGCGTACAGGGTAGGACCTACAATGAGCAGTTCTTC.

This clone was recorded a few times. The rearrangement uses TRBV19 and TRBJ1-2; D ambiguous. The CDR3 extends over 13 amino acids. V was cut by 5 bases and J by 10 bases, with 17 bases left in between. CDR1 is LNHDA and CDR2 is SQIVND in the germline V gene (reference sequence). The chain's CDR3 is CASSWRDVWDYTF. In DNA, the CDR3 is TGTGCCAGTAGTTGGAGAGATGTATGGGACTACACCTTC.

This chain links TRBV20-1 with TRBJ2-3; the D gene is possibly TRBD1 (5 bases). Looked up from germline, CDR1 is DFQATT and CDR2 is SNEGSKA (reference sequence). The CDR3 has 11 residues. The V and J ends lost 6 bases and 6 bases respectively, with 10 bases between them. Here the CDR3 DNA reads TGCAGTGCCCCGACAGTCGATACGCAGTATTTT. Translating gives CSAPTVDTQYF.

V usage is TRBV5-1 and J usage is TRBJ2-7, with a possible D match to TRBD2 (6 bases). The germline V gene has CDR1 SGHRS and CDR2 YFSETQ. Trimming shortened V by 0 bases and J by 6 bases, and 16 bases separated the two germline ends. CDR3 length: 15 amino acids. The CDR3 coding sequence is TGCGCCAGCAGCTTGGAGGGGTCGGGGGTTGGCGAGCAGTACGTC. Protein sequence: CASSLEGSGVGEQYV.

V usage is TRBV20-1 and J usage is TRBJ2-7; the D is unclear. CDR3 length equals 10 residues. Trimming shortened V by 5 bases and J by 6 bases, and 8 bases separated the two germline ends. In germline, CDR1 is DFQATT, CDR2 SNEGSKA (reference sequence). CDR3 nucleotides: TGCAGTGCTCCAGAGACCGAGCAGTACGTC. Amino acid sequence: CSAPETEQYV.

The genes are TRBV7-2 and TRBJ2-3; perhaps TRBD2 as D (6 bases). CDR1 SGHTA and CDR2 FQGNSA come from the germline V gene. V shed 6 bases and J shed 9 bases, with 25 bases lying between them. The CDR3 runs 16 residues. DNA of the CDR3: TGTGCCAGCAGGTCCCTGGGGAATCAGCCCGGACTAACGCAGTATTTT. Residues: CASRSLGNQPGLTQYF. Filled out from reference TRBV7-2 and TRBJ2-3, the complete variable domain reads GAGVSQSPSNKVTEKGKDVELRCDPISGHTALYWYRQSLGQGLEFLIYFQGNSAPDKSGLPSDRFSAERTGGSVSTLTIQRTQQEDSAVYLCASRSLGNQPGLTQYFGPGTRLTVL.

The chain has TRBV6-9 and TRBJ1-2; D remains ambiguous. With 1 base removed from V and 6 bases from J, the gap between germline ends came to 0 bases. Germline CDR1 is MNHGY and CDR2 is SVAAGI. CDR3 size: 10 residues. CDR3 sequence: CASSYYGYTF. As DNA, the CDR3 is TGTGCCAGCAGTTATTATGGCTACACCTTC.

The chain is built from TRBV5-1 and TRBJ1-2, with D possibly being TRBD1 (6 bases). The CDR3 has 14 amino acids. The germline V gene has CDR1 SGHRS and CDR2 YFSETQ. The V and J ends lost 0 bases and 7 bases respectively, with 13 bases between them. The CDR3 spells CASSLVTGAGGYTF. The CDR3 region has the DNA TGCGCCAGCAGCTTGGTCACGGGGGCTGGTGGCTACACCTTC.